This T cell receptor beta chain was profiled in a study of molecular identifiers for immune sequencing clone quantification. Overall study: Naive CD8 RNA (about 19,000 or 110,000 cells) was divided into five aliquots, with four sequenced.

Previously described methods and listed TCR primers were used for bulk TCR libraries. TCRdb re-analysed the PCR reads in MiXCR, keeping a single row per CDR3 protein. The sample shows around 94,000 distinct CDR3 sequences, 30% to 45% of them seen only once. Sorted naive CD8 T cells, about 17,000 to 1,000,000, were sequenced from 10%, 30% or 50% RNA. Sorting captured naive CD8 T cells as CD8+CD4-CCR7+CD45RA+. The germline gives CDR1 DFQATT, CDR2 SNEGSKA (reference sequence). The CDR3 sequence is 13 residues long. Trimming left V 3 bases short and J 4 bases short, with 10 bases between. This clonotype was counted only a few times.

Material for sequencing was naive CD8+ T cells from blood, with Jurkat cell RNA spiked in. Subset defined: FACS-sorted CD8+CD4-CCR7+CD45RA+ naive T cells. The chain is built from TRBV20-1 and TRBJ1-5, with D uncertain. This clonotype originated in a human donor in good health. Some libraries in this study had Jurkat cell RNA spiked in. DNA of the CDR3: TGCAGTGCTAGTATGCTGCATAATCAGCCCCAGCATTTT. It yields the protein CSASMLHNQPQHF.